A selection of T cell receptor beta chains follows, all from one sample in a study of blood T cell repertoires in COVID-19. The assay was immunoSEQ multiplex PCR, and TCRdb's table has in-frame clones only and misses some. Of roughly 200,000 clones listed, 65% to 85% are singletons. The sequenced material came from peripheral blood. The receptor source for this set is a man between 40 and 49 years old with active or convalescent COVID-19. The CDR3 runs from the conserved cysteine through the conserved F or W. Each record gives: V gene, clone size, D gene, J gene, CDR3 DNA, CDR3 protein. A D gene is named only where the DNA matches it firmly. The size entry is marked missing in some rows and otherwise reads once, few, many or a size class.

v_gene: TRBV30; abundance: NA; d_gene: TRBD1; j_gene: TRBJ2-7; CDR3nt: TGTGCCTGGAGTGTGGGTGGGACAGCCTACGAGCAGTACTTC; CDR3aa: CAWSVGGTAYEQYF
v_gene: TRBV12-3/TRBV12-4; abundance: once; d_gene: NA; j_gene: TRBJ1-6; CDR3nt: TGTGCCAGCAGGGGTACGGGGGCCCTCCACTTT; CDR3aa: CASRGTGALHF
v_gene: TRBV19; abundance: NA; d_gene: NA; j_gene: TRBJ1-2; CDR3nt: TGTGCCAGTAGTATAGAGGGGGCCCCTACTAACTATGGCTACACCTTC; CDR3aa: CASSIEGAPTNYGYTF
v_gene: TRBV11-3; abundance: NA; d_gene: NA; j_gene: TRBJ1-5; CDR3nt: TGTGCCAGCAGCCAAACAGGACCTAATCAGCCCCAGCATTTT; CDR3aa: CASSQTGPNQPQHF
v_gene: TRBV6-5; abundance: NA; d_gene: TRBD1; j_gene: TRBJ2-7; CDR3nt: TGTGCCAGCAGGAGGGGGACAGGGAAACCGGGGAGTTACTTC; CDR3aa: CASRRGTGKPGSYF
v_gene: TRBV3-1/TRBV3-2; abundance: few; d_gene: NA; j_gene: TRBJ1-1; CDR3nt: TGTGCCAGCAGCCACTATGACAGGTTGAACACTGAAGCTTTCTTT; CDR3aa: CASSHYDRLNTEAFF
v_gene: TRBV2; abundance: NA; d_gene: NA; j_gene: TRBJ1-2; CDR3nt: TGTGCCAGCAGTGAAAGGCAGGGACACAGCTATGGCTACACCTTC; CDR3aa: CASSERQGHSYGYTF
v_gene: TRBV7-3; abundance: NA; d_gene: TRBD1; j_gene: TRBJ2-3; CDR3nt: TGTGCCAGCAGCTCCGGACAGGGAGAGAGGGGGGATACGCAGTATTTT; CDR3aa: CASSSGQGERGDTQYF
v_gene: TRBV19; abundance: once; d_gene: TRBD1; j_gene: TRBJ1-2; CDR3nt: TGTGCCAGTAGGGCACTACCTGTCGGGACAGGGTTTAACTATGGCTACACCTTC; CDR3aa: CASRALPVGTGFNYGYTF
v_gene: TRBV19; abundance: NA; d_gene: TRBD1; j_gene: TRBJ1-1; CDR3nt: TGTGCCAGTGGCGACAGGGACACTGAAGCTTTCTTT; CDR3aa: CASGDRDTEAFF
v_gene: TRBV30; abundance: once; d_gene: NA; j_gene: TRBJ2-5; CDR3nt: TGTGCCTGGAGCGCCAACATAGCTCTGGAGACCCAGTACTTC; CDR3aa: CAWSANIALETQYF
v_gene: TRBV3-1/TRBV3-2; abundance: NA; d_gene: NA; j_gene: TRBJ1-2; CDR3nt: TGTGCCAGCAGCTCCCAAGCCCGAAGTGGCTACACCTTC; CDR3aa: CASSSQARSGYTF
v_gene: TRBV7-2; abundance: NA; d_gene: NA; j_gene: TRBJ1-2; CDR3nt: TGTGCCAGCAGCTCCAACAGGGTGGGCTACACCTTC; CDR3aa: CASSSNRVGYTF
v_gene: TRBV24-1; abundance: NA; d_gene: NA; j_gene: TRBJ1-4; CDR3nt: TGTGCCACCAGTGACGGGCAGGGAGGATCAACTAATGAAAAACTGTTTTTT; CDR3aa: CATSDGQGGSTNEKLFF
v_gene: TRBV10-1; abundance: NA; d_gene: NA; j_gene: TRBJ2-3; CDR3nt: TGCGCCAGCAGTGGACAGGCCGCTAGCACAGATACGCAGTATTTT; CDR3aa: CASSGQAASTDTQYF
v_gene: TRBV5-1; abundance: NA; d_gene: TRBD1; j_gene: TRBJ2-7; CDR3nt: TGCGCCAGCAGCTTGGAGGGACAGGGAAGGTCCTACGAGCAGTACTTC; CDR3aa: CASSLEGQGRSYEQYF
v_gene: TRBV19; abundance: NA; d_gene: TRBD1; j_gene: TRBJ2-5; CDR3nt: TGTGCCAGTAGTATAGGGGACAGGCAAGAGACCCAGTACTTC; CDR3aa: CASSIGDRQETQYF
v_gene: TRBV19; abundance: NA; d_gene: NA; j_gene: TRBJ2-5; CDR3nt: TGTGCCAGTACCCCAGGGGTTAGCCAAGAGACCCAGTACTTC; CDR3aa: CASTPGVSQETQYF
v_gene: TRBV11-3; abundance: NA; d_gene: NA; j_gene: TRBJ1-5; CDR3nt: TGTGCCAGCAGCTTAGGGGTGGGAGCGCCCCAGCATTTT; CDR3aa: CASSLGVGAPQHF
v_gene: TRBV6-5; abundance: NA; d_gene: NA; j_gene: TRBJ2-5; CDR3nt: TGTGCCAGCAACCCTGCAGCCTCTTCTAGGGAGACCCAGTACTTC; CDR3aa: CASNPAASSRETQYF
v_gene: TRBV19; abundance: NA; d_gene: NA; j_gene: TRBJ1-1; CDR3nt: TGTGCCAGTAGGTCAGGCGGGGTGAACACTGAAGCTTTCTTT; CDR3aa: CASRSGGVNTEAFF
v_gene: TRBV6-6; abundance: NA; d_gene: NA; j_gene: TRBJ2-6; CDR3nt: TGTGCCAGCAGCACCAGGGGAGCTGGGGCCAACGTCCTGACTTTC; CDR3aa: CASSTRGAGANVLTF
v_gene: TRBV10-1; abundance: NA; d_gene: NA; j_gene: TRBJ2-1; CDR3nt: TGCGCCAGTTTTGGATCCGGGAAAAACAATGAGCAGTTCTTC; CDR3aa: CASFGSGKNNEQFF
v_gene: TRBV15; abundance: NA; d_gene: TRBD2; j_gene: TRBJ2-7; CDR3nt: TGTGCCACCCGGAAGGAGCGGGGGGTATCCTACGAGCAGTACTTC; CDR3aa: CATRKERGVSYEQYF
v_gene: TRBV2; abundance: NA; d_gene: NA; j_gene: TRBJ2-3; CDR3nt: TGTGCCAGCAAATACAGGGACAAAACAGATACGCAGTATTTT; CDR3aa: CASKYRDKTDTQYF
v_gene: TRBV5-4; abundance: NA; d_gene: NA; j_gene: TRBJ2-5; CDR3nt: TGTGCCAGCAGCGGGACTGGAGAGACCCAGTACTTC; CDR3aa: CASSGTGETQYF
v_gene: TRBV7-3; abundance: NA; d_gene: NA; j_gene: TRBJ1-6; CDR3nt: TGTGCCAGCAGCTCGACGACAAGCTCACCCCTCCACTTT; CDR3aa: CASSSTTSSPLHF
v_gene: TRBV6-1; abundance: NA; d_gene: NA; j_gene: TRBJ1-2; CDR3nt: TGTGCCAGCAGTGATGGCCGACAGGCTAACTATGGCTACACCTTC; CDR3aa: CASSDGRQANYGYTF
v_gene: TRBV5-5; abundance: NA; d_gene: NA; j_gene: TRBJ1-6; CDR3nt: TGTGCCAGCAGCTTGAACTGGAATTCACCCCTCCACTTT; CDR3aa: CASSLNWNSPLHF
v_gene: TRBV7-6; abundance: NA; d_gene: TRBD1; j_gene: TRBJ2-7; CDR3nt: TGTGCCAGCAGCCCCGGGACAGGGGATCCCTACGAGCAGTACTTC; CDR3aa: CASSPGTGDPYEQYF
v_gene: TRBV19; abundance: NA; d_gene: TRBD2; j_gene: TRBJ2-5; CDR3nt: TGTGCCAGTAGCTCGGGGAGCGGGAGTAGCGAGACCCAGTACTTC; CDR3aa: CASSSGSGSSETQYF
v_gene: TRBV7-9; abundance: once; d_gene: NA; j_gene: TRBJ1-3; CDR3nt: TGTGCCAGCAGCCTTGCTCGGGGTGCGGGAAACACCATATATTTT; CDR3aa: CASSLARGAGNTIYF
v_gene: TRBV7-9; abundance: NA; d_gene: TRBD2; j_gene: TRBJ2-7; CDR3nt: TGTGCCAGCAGCTCCCTAGCGGTTGCCTACGAGCAGTACTTC; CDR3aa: CASSSLAVAYEQYF
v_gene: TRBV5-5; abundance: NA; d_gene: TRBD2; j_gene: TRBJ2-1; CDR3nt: TGTGCCAGCAGCCCCGGACTAGCGGGAGGAGCCTACAATGAGCAGTTCTTC; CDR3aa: CASSPGLAGGAYNEQFF
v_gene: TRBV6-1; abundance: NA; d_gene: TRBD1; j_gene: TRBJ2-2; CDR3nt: TGTGCCAGCAGTGCCGGGACAGGGGCTTTTCCCGGGGAGCTGTTTTTT; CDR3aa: CASSAGTGAFPGELFF
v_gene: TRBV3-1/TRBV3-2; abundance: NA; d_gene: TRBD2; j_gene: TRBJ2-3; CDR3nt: TGTGCCAGCAGCCAAGTACCCAGCGGGGGGTCGAAAAGCACAGATACGCAGTATTTT; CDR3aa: CASSQVPSGGSKSTDTQYF
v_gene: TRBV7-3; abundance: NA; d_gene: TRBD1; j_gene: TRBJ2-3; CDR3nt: TGTGCCAGCAGCTTGGGGCAGGGGGCGGTGACAGATACGCAGTATTTT; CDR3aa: CASSLGQGAVTDTQYF
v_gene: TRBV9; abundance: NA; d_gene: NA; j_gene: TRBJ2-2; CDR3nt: TGTGCCAGCAGCCCCCTCCAGGGGAACACCGGGGAGCTGTTTTTT; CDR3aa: CASSPLQGNTGELFF
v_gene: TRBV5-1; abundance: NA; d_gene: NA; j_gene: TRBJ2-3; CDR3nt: TGCGCCAGCAGCTTGGTGGGGCTCACAGATACGCAGTATTTT; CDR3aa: CASSLVGLTDTQYF
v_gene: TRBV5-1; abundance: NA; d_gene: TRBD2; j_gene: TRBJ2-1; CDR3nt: TGCGCCAGCAGCACTAGCGGTTCTTACAATGAGCAGTTCTTC; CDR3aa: CASSTSGSYNEQFF
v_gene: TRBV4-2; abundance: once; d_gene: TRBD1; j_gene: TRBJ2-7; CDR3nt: TGTGCCAGCAGCCAAACCGGGACAGTCTCTTACGAGCAGTACTTC; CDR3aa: CASSQTGTVSYEQYF
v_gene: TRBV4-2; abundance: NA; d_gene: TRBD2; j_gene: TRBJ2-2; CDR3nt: TGTGCCAGCAGCCAAGAGGCGGGGGGCTTCACCGGGGAGCTGTTTTTT; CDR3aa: CASSQEAGGFTGELFF
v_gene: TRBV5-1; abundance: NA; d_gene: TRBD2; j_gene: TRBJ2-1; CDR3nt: TGCGCCAGCAGCTCGGGCGTAGGGACTACTGATAGCTACAATGAGCAGTTCTTC; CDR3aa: CASSSGVGTTDSYNEQFF
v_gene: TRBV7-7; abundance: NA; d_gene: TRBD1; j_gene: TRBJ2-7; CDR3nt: TGTGCTAGCAGCTTAGGGACAGGCTCAGAGCAGTACTTC; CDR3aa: CASSLGTGSEQYF
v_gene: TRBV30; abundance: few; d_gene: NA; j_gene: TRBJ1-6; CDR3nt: TGTGCCTGGAGTGTAAGTGGAGATTCACCCCTCCACTTT; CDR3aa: CAWSVSGDSPLHF
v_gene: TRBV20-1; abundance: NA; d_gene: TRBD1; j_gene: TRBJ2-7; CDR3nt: TGCAGTGCTAGTACGACAACAGGGGGCATCTACGAGCAGTACTTC; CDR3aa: CSASTTTGGIYEQYF
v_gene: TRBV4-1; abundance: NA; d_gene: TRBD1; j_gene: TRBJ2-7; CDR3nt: TGCGCCAGCAGCCAAGATGGGAACAGGGGTGACGAGCAGTACTTC; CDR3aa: CASSQDGNRGDEQYF
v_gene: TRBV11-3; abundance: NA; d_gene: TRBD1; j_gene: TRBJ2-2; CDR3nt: TGTGCCAGCAGCTCATGGGGACAGGGAAGGACTACCGGGGAGCTGTTTTTT; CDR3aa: CASSSWGQGRTTGELFF
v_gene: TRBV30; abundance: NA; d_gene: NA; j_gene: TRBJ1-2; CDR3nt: TGTGCCTGGAGGGTACTGGAGCGAACTAACTATGGCTACACCTTC; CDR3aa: CAWRVLERTNYGYTF
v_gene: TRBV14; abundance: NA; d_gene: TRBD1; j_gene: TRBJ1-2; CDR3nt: TGTGCCAGCAGCCAGATGAAAGCCGGGACAGGATCTGGCTACACCTTC; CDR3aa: CASSQMKAGTGSGYTF
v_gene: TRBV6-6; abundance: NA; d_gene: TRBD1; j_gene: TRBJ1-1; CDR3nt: TGTGCCAGCACCCGACAGGGGGACACTGAAGCTTTCTTT; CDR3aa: CASTRQGDTEAFF
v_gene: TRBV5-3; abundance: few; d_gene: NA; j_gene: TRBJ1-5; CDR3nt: TGTGCCAGAAGCTTTCTGCGTTATAGCAATCAGCCCCAGCATTTT; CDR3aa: CARSFLRYSNQPQHF
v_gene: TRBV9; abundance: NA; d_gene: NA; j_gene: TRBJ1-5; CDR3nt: TGTGCCAGCAGCGTAGAATCAGGGTGGCCCCAGCATTTT; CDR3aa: CASSVESGWPQHF
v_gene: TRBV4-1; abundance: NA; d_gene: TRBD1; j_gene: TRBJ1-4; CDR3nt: TGCGCCAGCAGCCAATTCGTAGGGACAGGGACTAATGAAAAACTGTTTTTT; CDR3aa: CASSQFVGTGTNEKLFF
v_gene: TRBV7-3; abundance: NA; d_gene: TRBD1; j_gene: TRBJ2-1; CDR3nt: TGTGCCAGCAGTTCTGGGACAGGTAGATACAATGAGCAGTTCTTC; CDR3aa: CASSSGTGRYNEQFF
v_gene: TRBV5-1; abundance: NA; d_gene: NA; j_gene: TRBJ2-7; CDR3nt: TGCGCCAGCAGCTTGGCCGCTGAGGGATACGAGCAGTACTTC; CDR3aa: CASSLAAEGYEQYF
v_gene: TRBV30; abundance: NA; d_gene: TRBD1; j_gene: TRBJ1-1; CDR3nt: TGTGCCTTCGACAAGGGGGCCTCACCTCAAGCTTTCTTT; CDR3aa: CAFDKGASPQAFF
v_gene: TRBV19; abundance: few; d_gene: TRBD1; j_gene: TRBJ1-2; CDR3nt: TGTGCCAGTAGTGCAGGACAGGGCCCCTATGGCTACACCTTC; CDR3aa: CASSAGQGPYGYTF
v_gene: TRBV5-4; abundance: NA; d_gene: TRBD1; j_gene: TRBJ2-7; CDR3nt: TGTGCCAGCAGCGCGACAGGGACCACCTACGAGCAGTACTTC; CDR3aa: CASSATGTTYEQYF